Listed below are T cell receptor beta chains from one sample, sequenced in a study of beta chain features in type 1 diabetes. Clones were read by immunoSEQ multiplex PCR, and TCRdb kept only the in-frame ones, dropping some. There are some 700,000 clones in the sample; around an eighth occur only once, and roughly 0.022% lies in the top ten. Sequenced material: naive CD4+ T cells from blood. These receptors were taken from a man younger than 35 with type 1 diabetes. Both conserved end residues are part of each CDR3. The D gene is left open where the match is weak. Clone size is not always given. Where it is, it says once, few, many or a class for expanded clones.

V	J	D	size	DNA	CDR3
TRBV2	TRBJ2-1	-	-	TGTGCCAGCAGTGACCAAGCGGCACCGTCCAAGTTCTTC	CASSDQAAPSKFF
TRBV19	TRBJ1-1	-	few	TGTGCCAGTAGTATCCCAGGGTACGACACTGAAGCTTTCTTT	CASSIPGYDTEAFF
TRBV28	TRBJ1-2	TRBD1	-	TGTGCCAGCAGGGGGGACAGGGGCTATGGCTACACCTTC	CASRGDRGYGYTF
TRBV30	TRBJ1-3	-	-	TGTGCCTGGAGTGGAGGTACCGGACTCACCATATATTTT	CAWSGGTGLTIYF
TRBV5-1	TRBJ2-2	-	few	TGCGCCACCTTAGACAGCTCGAACACCGGGGAGCTGTTTTTT	CATLDSSNTGELFF
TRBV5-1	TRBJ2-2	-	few	TGCGCCAGCAGCTTCGACACCGGGGAGCTGTTTTTT	CASSFDTGELFF
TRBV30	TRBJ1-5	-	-	TGTGCCTGGAGTACGGGAGGCAATCAGCCCCAGCATTTT	CAWSTGGNQPQHF
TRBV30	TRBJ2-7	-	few	TGTGCCTGGAGACCGGCAGGCTACGAGCAGTACTTC	CAWRPAGYEQYF
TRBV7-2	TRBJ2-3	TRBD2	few	TGTGCCAGCAGCTTCCAGGGTAGCGGGGGGTCAGATACGCAGTATTTT	CASSFQGSGGSDTQYF
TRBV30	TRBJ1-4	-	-	TGTGCCTGGAACCAGGGTAGGGGTGAAAAACTGTTTTTT	CAWNQGRGEKLFF
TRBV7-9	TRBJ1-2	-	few	TGTGCCAGCAGCTTAGCATCAGGGGCGGATGGCTACACCTTC	CASSLASGADGYTF